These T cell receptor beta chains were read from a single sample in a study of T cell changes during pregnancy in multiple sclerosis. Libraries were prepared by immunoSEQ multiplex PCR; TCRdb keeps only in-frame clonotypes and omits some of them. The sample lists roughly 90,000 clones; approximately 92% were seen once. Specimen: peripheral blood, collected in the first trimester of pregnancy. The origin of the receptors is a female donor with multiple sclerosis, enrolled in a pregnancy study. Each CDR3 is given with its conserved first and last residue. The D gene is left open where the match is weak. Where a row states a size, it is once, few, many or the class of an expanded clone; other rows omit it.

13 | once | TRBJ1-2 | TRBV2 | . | TGTGCCAGGTACTTCGACGACGGAGACGGCTACACCTTC | CARYFDDGDGYTF
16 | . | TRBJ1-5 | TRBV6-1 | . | TGTGCCAGCAGTGATAGACAGGTTTCTTCCAATCAGCCCCAGCATTTT | CASSDRQVSSNQPQHF
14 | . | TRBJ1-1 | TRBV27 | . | TGTGCCAGCAGGGCGTGGGGCTCTGGGACTGAAGCTTTCTTT | CASRAWGSGTEAFF
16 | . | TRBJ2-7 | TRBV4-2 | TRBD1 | TGTGCCAGCAGCCAAGAGGGTCCGGGACAGGGCTACGAGCAGTACTTC | CASSQEGPGQGYEQYF
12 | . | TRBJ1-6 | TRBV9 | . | TGTGCCAGCAGCCCCCGGGATTCACCCCTCCACTTT | CASSPRDSPLHF
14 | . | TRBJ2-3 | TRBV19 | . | TGTGCCAGTAGTATAATACAGGGTGGAGATACGCAGTATTTT | CASSIIQGGDTQYF
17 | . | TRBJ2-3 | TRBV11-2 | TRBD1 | TGTGCCAGCAGCGCCCGTCGACAGGGTGCTTGGCCAGATACGCAGTATTTT | CASSARRQGAWPDTQYF
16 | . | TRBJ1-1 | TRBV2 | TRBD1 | TGTGCCAGCAGTGGAGGGACAGGGGGACTGAACACTGAAGCTTTCTTT | CASSGGTGGLNTEAFF
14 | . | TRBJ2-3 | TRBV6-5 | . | TGTGCCTCTTCCGCGCGGGGTAGCACAGATACGCAGTATTTT | CASSARGSTDTQYF
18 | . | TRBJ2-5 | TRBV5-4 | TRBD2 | TGTGCCAGCAGCGCGGGACTAGCGGGGGTAAAGTACCAAGAGACCCAGTACTTC | CASSAGLAGVKYQETQYF
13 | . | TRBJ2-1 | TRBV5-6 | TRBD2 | TGTGCCAGCACTAGCGGGTCCTACAATGAGCAGTTCTTC | CASTSGSYNEQFF
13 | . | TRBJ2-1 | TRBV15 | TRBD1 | TGTGCCACCATCAGGGGGCCGTACAATGAGCAGTTCTTC | CATIRGPYNEQFF
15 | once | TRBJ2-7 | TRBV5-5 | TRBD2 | TGTGCCAGCAGCCCGCGACTAGCGGGGGGCGACGAGCAGTACTTC | CASSPRLAGGDEQYF
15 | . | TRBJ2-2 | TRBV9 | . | TGTGCCAGCAGCGTAGGAGACTGGACAACCGGGGAGCTGTTTTTT | CASSVGDWTTGELFF
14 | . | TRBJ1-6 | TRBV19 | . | TGTGCCAGTAAGGATGCGGGTACGTTTTCACCCCTCCACTTT | CASKDAGTFSPLHF
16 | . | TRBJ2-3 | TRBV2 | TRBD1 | TGTGCCAGCAGTCGGGACAGGCGAGGGGGCACAGATACGCAGTATTTT | CASSRDRRGGTDTQYF
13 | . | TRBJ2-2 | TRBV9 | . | TGTGCCAGCAGCGTGGGACAACCCGGGGAGCTGTTTTTT | CASSVGQPGELFF
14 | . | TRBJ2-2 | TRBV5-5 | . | TGTGCCAGCAGCCCTATAGGGCTAGCAGGGGAGCTGTTTTTT | CASSPIGLAGELFF
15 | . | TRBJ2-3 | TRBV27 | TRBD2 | TGTGCCAGCAGTCCGCCATGGATCGGGGGGGGTGGGCAGTATTTT | CASSPPWIGGGGQYF
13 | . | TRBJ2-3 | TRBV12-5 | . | TGTGCTAGTGGTTTGAGTAGAACAGATACGCAGTATTTT | CASGLSRTDTQYF
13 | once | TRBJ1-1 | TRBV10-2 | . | TGCGCCAGCAGCATAACTGAGAACACTGAAGCTTTCTTT | CASSITENTEAFF
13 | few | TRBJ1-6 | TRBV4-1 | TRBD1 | TGCGCCAGCAGGAGACAGGGGAATTCACCCCTCCACTTT | CASRRQGNSPLHF
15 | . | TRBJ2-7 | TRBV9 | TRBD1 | TGTGCCAGCAGCATCACCGGGACAGAGGCCAACGAGCAGTACTTC | CASSITGTEANEQYF